This T cell receptor beta chain was identified in a study of shared clonotypes between healthy human individuals. The CDR3 loop spans 13 amino acids. Germline V gene data show CDR1 as SGHTA and CDR2 as FQGNSA. Trimming took 3 bases from V and 1 from J, leaving 6 bases between them. Study-wide points: Clonotypes shared by all four donors outscored non-shared clonotypes in generation probability.

The protocol was immunoSEQ multiplex PCR, while the TCRdb copy is restricted to in-frame clones and leaves out a portion. The table includes over 850,000 clones, around 78% detected once. The sample holds a few counts of this clone. The antigen is undetermined. The origin of this receptor is a man between 18 and 35 years old in good health. Some clones in this sample may be carry-over from other donors' samples. Sequencing was performed on memory CD4+ T cells from PBMCs. As to subset: CD45RA-negative fraction. V and J are TRBV7-2 and TRBJ1-1; D gene uncertain. CDR3 sequence: CASSFKTNTEAFF. CDR3 bases: TGTGCCAGCAGCTTTAAGACGAACACTGAAGCTTTCTTT.